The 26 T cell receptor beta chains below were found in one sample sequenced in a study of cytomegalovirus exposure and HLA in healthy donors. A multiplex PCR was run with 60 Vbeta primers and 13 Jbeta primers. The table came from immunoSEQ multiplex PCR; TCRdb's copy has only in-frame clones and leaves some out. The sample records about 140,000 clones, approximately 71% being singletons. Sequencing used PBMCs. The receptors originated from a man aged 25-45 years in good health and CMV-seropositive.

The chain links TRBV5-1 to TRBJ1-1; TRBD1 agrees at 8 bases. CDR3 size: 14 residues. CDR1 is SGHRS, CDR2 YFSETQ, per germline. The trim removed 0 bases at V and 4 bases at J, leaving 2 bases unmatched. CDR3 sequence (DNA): TGCGCCAGCAGCTTGGCGGACAGGGCCACTGAAGCTTTCTTT. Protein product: CASSLADRATEAFF.

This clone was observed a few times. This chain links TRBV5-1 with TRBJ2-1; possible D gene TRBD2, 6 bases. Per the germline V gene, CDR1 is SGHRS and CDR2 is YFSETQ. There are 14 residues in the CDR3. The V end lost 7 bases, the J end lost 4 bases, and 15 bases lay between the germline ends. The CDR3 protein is CASCRDSLYNEQFF. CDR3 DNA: TGCGCCAGCTGCCGGGACTCCCTTTACAATGAGCAGTTCTTC.

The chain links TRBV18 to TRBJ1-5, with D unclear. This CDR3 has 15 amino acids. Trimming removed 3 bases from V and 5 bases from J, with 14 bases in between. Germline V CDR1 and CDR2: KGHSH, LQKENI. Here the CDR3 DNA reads TGTGCCAGCTCACCCCACCCTCTAGGTGATCAGCCCCAGCATTTT. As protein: CASSPHPLGDQPQHF.

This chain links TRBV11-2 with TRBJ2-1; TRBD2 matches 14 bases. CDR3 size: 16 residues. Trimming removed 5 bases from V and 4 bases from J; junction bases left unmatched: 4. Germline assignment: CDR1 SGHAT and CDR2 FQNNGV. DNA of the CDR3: TGTGCCAGCAGCAACCGACTAGCGGGGGGGTACAATGAGCAGTTCTTC. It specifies CASSNRLAGGYNEQFF.

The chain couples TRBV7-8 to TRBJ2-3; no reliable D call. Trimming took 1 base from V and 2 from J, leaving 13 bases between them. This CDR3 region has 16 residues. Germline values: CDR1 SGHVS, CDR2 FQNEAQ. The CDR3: CASSLVFYSPTDTQYF. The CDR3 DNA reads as TGTGCCAGCAGCTTAGTGTTCTACAGCCCCACAGATACGCAGTATTTT.

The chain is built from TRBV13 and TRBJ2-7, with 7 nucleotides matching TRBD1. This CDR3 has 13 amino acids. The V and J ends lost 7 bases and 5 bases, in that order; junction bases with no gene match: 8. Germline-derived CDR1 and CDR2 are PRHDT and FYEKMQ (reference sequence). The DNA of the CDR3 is TGTGCCAGCACCAAAGACAGGGCCAACGAGCAGTACTTC. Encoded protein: CASTKDRANEQYF. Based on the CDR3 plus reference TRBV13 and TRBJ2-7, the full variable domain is AAGVIQSPRHLIKEKRETATLKCYPIPRHDTVYWYQQGPGQDPQFLISFYEKMQSDKGSIPDRFSAQQFSDYHSELNMSSLELGDSALYFCASTKDRANEQYFGPGTRLTVT.

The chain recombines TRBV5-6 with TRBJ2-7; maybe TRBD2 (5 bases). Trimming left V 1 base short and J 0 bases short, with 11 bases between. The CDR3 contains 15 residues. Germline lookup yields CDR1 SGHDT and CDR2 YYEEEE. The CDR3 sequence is CASSLPGFNSYEQYF. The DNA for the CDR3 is TGTGCCAGCAGCTTGCCGGGATTCAACTCCTACGAGCAGTACTTC.

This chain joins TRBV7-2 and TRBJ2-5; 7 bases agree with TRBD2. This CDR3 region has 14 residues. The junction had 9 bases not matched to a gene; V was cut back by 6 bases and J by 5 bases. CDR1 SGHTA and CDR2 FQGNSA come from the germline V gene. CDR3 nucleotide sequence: TGTGCCAGCAGTTTCAACGGGGGGACGGAGACCCAGTACTTC. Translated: CASSFNGGTETQYF.

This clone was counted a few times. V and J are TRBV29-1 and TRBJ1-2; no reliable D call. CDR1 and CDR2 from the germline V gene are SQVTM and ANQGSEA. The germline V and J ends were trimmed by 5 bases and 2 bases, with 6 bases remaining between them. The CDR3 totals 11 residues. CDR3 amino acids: CSVLVNYGYTF. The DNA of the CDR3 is TGCAGCGTTCTCGTCAACTATGGCTACACCTTC.

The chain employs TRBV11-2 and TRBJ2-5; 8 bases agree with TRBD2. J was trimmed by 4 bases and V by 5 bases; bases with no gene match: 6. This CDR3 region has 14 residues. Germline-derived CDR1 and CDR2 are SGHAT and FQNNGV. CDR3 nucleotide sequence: TGTGCCAGCAGCGCGTCGGGAGGGCGAGAGACCCAGTACTTC. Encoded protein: CASSASGGRETQYF.

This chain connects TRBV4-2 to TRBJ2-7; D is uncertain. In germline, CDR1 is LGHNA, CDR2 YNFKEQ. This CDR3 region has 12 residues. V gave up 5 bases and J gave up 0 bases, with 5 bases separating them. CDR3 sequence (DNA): TGTGCCAGCAGCGGCCTCTCCTACGAGCAGTACTTC. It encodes CASSGLSYEQYF.

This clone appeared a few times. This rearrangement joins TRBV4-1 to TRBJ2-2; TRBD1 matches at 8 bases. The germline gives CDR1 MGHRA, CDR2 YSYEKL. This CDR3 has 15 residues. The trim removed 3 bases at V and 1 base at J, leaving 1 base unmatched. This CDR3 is CASSQGQENTGELFF. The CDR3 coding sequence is TGCGCCAGCAGCCAGGGACAGGAGAACACCGGGGAGCTGTTTTTT.

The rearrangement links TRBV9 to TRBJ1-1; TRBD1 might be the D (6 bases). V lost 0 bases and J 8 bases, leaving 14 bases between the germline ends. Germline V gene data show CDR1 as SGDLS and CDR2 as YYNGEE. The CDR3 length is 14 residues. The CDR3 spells CASSVGPGTREAFF. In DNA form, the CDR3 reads TGTGCCAGCAGCGTAGGGCCGGGGACACGAGAAGCTTTCTTT.

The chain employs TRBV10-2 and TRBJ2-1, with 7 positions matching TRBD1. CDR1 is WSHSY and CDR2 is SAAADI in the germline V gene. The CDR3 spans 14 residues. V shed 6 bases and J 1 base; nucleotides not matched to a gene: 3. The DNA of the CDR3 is TGCGCCAGCAGAGGGGGACAGTCCTACAATGAGCAGTTCTTC. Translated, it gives CASRGGQSYNEQFF.

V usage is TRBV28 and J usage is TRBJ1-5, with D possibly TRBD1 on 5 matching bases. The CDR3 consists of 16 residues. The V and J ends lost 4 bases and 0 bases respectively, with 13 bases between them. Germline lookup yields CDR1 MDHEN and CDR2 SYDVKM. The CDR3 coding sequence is TGTGCCAGCAGTTCCGGGTCACAGGCTAGCAATCAGCCCCAGCATTTT. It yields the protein CASSSGSQASNQPQHF.

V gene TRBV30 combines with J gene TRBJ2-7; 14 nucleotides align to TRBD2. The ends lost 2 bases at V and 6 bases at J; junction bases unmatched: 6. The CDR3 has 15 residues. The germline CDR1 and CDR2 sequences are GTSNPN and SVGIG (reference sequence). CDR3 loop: CAWSSKGLAGAEQYF. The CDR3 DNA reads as TGTGCCTGGAGTTCAAAGGGACTAGCGGGAGCCGAGCAGTACTTC. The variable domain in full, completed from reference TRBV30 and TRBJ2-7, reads SQTIHQWPATLVQPVGSPLSLECTVEGTSNPNLYWYRQAAGRGLQLLFYSVGIGQISSEVPQNLSASRPQDRQFILSSKKLLLSDSGFYLCAWSSKGLAGAEQYFGPGTRLTVT.

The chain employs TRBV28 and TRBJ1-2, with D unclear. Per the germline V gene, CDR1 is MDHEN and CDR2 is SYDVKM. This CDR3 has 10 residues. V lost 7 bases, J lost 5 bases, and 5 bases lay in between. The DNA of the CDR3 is TGTGCCAGCAAAGCTTATGGCTACACCTTC. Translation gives CASKAYGYTF.

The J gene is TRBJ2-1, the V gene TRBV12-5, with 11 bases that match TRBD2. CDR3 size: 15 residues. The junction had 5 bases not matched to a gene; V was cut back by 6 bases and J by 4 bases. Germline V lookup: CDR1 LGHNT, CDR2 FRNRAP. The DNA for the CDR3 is TGTGCTAGTGGACCTAGACTAGCGGGATACAATGAGCAGTTCTTC. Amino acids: CASGPRLAGYNEQFF.

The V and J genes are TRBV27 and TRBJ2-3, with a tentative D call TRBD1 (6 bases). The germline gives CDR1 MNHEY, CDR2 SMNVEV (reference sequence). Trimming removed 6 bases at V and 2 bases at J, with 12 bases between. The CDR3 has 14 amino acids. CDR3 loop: CASRSTGITDTQYF. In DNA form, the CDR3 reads TGTGCCAGCAGATCGACAGGAATCACAGATACGCAGTATTTT.

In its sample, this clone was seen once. The CDR3 DNA sequence: TGTGCCAGTAAACCGGGACAGGGGGCGAACTACGAGCAGTACTTC. It yields the protein CASKPGQGANYEQYF. The chain joins TRBV19 to TRBJ2-7; 12 positions match TRBD1. V shed 7 bases and J 3 bases; nucleotides not matched to a gene: 7. The CDR3 consists of 15 residues. Germline CDR1 and CDR2: LNHDA and SQIVND (reference sequence).

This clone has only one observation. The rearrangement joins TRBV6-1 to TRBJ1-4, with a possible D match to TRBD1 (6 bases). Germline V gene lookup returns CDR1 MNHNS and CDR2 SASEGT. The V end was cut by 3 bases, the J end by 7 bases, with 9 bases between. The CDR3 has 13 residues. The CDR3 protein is CASSDTGTEKLFF. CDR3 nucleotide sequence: TGTGCCAGCAGTGATACAGGGACTGAAAAACTGTTTTTT.

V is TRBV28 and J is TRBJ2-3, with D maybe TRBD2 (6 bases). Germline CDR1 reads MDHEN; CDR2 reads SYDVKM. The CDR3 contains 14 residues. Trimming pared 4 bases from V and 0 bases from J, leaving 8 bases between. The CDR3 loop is CASSSGTSTDTQYF. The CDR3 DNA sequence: TGTGCCAGCAGTTCGGGGACTAGCACAGATACGCAGTATTTT.

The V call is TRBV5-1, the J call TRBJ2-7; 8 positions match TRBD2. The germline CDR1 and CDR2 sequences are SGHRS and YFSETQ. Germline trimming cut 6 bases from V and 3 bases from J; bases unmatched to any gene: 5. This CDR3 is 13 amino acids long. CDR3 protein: CASTRGGSYEQYF. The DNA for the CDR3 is TGCGCCAGCACCCGGGGGGGAAGCTACGAGCAGTACTTC.

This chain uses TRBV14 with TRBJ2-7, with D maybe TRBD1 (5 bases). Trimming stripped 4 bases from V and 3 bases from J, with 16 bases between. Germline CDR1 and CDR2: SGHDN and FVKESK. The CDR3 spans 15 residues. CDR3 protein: CASSPLGAELYEQYF. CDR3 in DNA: TGTGCCAGCAGCCCTCTTGGGGCAGAGCTCTACGAGCAGTACTTC.

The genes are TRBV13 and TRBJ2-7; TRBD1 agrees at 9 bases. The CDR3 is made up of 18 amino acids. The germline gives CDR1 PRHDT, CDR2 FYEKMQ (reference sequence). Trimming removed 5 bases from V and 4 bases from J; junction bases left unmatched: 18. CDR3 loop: CASSQQDRGRPGSYEQYF. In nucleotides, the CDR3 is TGTGCCAGCAGCCAACAGGACAGGGGTAGGCCCGGTAGTTACGAGCAGTACTTC.

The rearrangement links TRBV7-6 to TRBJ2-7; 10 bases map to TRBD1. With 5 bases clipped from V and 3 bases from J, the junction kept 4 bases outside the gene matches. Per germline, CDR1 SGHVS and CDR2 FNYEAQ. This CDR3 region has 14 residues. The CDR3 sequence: CASSPWTGGYEQYF. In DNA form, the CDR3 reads TGTGCCAGCAGCCCGTGGACAGGGGGCTACGAGCAGTACTTC.